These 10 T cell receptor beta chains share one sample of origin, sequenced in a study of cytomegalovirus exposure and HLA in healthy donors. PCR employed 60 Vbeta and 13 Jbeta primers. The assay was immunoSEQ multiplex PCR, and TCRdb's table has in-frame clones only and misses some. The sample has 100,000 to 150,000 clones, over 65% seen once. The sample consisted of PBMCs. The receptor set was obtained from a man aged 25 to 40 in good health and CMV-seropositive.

Here the CDR3 DNA reads TGTGCCAGCAGCTTCAGAGGGGGAGCCGGGGAGCTGTTTTTT. Encoded protein: CASSFRGGAGELFF. The rearrangement uses TRBV9 and TRBJ2-2; the D gene is possibly TRBD1 (6 bases). The CDR3 runs 14 residues. Per germline, CDR1 SGDLS and CDR2 YYNGEE. Trimming shortened V by 4 bases and J by 6 bases, and 13 bases separated the two germline ends.

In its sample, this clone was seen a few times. As DNA, the CDR3 is TGTGCCAGCAGTTCTGAGGAGGGATGGAACACTGAAGCTTTCTTT. Translating gives CASSSEEGWNTEAFF. This chain uses TRBV6-5 with TRBJ1-1, with D uncertain. CDR3 length equals 15 residues. Germline CDR1 and CDR2: MNHEY and SVGAGI. V lost 4 bases and J lost 1, with 13 bases in between.

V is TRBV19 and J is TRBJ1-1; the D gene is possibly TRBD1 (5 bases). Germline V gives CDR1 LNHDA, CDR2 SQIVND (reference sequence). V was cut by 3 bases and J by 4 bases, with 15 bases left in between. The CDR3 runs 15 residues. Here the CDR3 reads CASSILGDGSTEAFF. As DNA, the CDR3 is TGTGCCAGTAGTATTCTAGGGGACGGGAGCACTGAAGCTTTCTTT.

CDR3 loop: CASSVEGGADNYGYTF. The CDR3 DNA reads as TGTGCCAGCAGCGTAGAGGGGGGGGCGGATAACTATGGCTACACCTTC. The chain links TRBV9 to TRBJ1-2; TRBD1 might be the D (6 bases). V was pared by 0 bases and J by 1 base, with 13 bases between. This CDR3 is 16 amino acids long. Germline assignment: CDR1 SGDLS and CDR2 YYNGEE.

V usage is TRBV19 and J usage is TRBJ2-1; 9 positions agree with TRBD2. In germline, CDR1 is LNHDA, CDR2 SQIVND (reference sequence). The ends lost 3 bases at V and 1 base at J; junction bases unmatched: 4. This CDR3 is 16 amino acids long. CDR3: CASSILAGRSYNEQFF. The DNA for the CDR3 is TGTGCCAGTAGTATCCTAGCGGGACGTTCCTACAATGAGCAGTTCTTC. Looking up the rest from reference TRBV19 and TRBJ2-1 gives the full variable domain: DGGITQSPKYLFRKEGQNVTLSCEQNLNHDAMYWYRQDPGQGLRLIYYSQIVNDFQKGDIAEGYSVSREKKESFPLTVTSAQKNPTAFYLCASSILAGRSYNEQFFGPGTRLTVL.

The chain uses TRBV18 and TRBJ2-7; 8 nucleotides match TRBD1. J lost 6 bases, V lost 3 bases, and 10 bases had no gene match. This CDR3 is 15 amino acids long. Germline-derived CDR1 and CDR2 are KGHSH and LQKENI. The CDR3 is CASSPDRDRSREQYF. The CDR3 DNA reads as TGTGCCAGCTCACCGGACCGGGACAGGTCTCGCGAGCAGTACTTC. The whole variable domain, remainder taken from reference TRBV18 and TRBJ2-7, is NAGVMQNPRHLVRRRGQEARLRCSPMKGHSHVYWYRQLPEEGLKFMVYLQKENIIDESGMPKERFSAEFPKEGPSILRIQQVVRGDSAAYFCASSPDRDRSREQYFGPGTRLTVT.

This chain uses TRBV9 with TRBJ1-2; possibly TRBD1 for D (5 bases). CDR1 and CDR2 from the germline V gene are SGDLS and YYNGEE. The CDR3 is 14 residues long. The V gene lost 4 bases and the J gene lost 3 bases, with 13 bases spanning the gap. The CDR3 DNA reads TGTGCCAGCAGCCACGCAGGCAGGGACTATGGCTACACCTTC. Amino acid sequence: CASSHAGRDYGYTF.

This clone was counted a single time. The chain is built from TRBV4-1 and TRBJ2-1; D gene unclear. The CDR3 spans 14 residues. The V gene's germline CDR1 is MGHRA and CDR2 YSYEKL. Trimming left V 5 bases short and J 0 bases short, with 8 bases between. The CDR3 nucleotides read TGCGCCAGCAGCGGAGTAGTCTCCTACAATGAGCAGTTCTTC. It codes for CASSGVVSYNEQFF.

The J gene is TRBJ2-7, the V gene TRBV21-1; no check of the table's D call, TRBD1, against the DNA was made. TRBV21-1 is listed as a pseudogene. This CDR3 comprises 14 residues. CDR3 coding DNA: TGTGCCAGCCGGGGACAGGGGGCGTTCGACGAGCAGTACTTC. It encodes CASRGQGAFDEQYF.

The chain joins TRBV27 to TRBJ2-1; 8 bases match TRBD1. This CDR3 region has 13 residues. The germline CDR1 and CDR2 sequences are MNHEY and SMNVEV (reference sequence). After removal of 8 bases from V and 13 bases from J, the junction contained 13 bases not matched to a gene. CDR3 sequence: CASGSRPDRGQFF. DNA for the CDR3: TGTGCCAGCGGAAGTCGGCCCGACAGGGGCCAGTTCTTC.